The 9 T cell receptor beta chains below were found in one sample sequenced in a study of T cell responses to AZD1222 COVID-19 vaccine. Produced via immunoSEQ multiplex PCR; TCRdb's table is partial and in-frame only. The sample consists of approximately 110,000 clones, 87% of them appearing once. The sequenced sample was peripheral blood, obtained 28 days after the second AZD1222 dose. The receptors here all came from an adult who received the AZD1222 COVID-19 vaccine.

The V gene is TRBV19, the J gene TRBJ2-2, with TRBD1 matching over 9 bases. The ends lost 7 bases at V and 5 bases at J; junction bases unmatched: 5. This CDR3 comprises 14 residues. CDR1 and CDR2 (germline): LNHDA, SQIVND (reference sequence). CDR3 in amino acids: CASKVTGGTGELFF. In DNA, the CDR3 is TGTGCCAGTAAGGTGACAGGGGGGACCGGGGAGCTGTTTTTT.

The chain employs TRBV4-2 and TRBJ2-6; D not resolved. Germline CDR1 reads LGHNA; CDR2 reads YNFKEQ. CDR3 length: 15 residues. The V end was cut by 0 bases, the J end by 6 bases, with 9 bases between. The CDR3 bases are TGTGCCAGCAGCCAAGACCCGGGTGTGGCCAACGTCCTGACTTTC. It encodes CASSQDPGVANVLTF.

V gene TRBV30 combines with J gene TRBJ1-4; tentative D call: TRBD1 (6 bases). There are 12 residues in the CDR3. The V gene lost 5 bases and the J gene lost 4 bases, with 8 bases spanning the gap. Germline CDR1 is GTSNPN and CDR2 is SVGIG (reference sequence). For the CDR3, the DNA is TGTGCCTGGGAACAGGGTAATGAAAAACTGTTTTTT. This sequence encodes CAWEQGNEKLFF.

The gene calls are TRBV28 and TRBJ1-1; unclear D gene. The CDR3 has 12 residues. Germline V gene data show CDR1 as MDHEN and CDR2 as SYDVKM. The V end was cut by 2 bases, the J end by 1 base, with 2 bases between. The CDR3 is CASSLANTEAFF. CDR3 sequence (DNA): TGTGCCAGCAGTTTAGCGAACACTGAAGCTTTCTTT. The variable domain in full, with the rest retrieved from reference TRBV28 and TRBJ1-1, is DVKVTQSSRYLVKRTGEKVFLECVQDMDHENMFWYRQDPGLGLRLIYFSYDVKMKEKGDIPEGYSVSREKKERFSLILESASTNQTSMYLCASSLANTEAFFGQGTRLTVV.

The gene calls are TRBV28 and TRBJ1-2; a possible D gene is TRBD1 (6 bases). The CDR3 has 14 amino acids. V was trimmed by 8 bases and J by 2 bases, leaving 15 bases between them. CDR1 is MDHEN, CDR2 SYDVKM, per germline. Here the CDR3 reads CASARDTGNYGYTF. DNA for the CDR3: TGTGCCAGCGCCCGGGACACCGGGAACTATGGCTACACCTTC.

This rearrangement joins TRBV7-2 to TRBJ2-5; tentatively, D is TRBD1 or TRBD2 (5 bases each). CDR3 length equals 15 residues. V dropped 0 bases and J dropped 4 bases, with 12 bases sitting between them. CDR1 is SGHTA, CDR2 FQGNSA, per germline. Here the CDR3 reads CASSLAGPQAETQYF. CDR3 in DNA: TGTGCCAGCAGCTTAGCGGGACCGCAAGCAGAGACCCAGTACTTC. Supplemented by reference TRBV7-2 and TRBJ2-5, the full variable domain reads GAGVSQSPSNKVTEKGKDVELRCDPISGHTALYWYRQSLGQGLEFLIYFQGNSAPDKSGLPSDRFSAERTGGSVSTLTIQRTQQEDSAVYLCASSLAGPQAETQYFGPGTRLLVL.

The chain employs TRBV4-2 and TRBJ1-3; no definite D call. V was trimmed by 11 bases and J by 4 bases, leaving 15 bases between them. The CDR3 spans 13 residues. CDR1 LGHNA and CDR2 YNFKEQ come from the germline V gene. This CDR3 is CAALAGEGNTIYF. Written as DNA, the CDR3 is TGTGCCGCTTTGGCCGGGGAAGGAAACACCATATATTTT.

This chain joins TRBV7-9 and TRBJ1-1, with D unclear. The ends were cut back, 1 base at V and 1 base at J, with 7 bases in the middle. The CDR3 is made up of 14 amino acids. CDR1 is SEHNR, CDR2 FQNEAQ, per germline (reference sequence). The CDR3 bases are TGTGCCAGCAGCTTAGTGTCCGGGAACACTGAAGCTTTCTTT. Translation gives CASSLVSGNTEAFF.

The chain combines TRBV9 with TRBJ1-6; possibly TRBD1 for D (5 bases). V dropped 7 bases and J dropped 10 bases, with 6 bases sitting between them. This CDR3 has 10 amino acids. The germline gives CDR1 SGDLS, CDR2 YYNGEE. CDR3 loop: CASGGSPLHF. The CDR3 coding sequence is TGTGCCAGCGGGGGGTCACCCCTCCACTTT. Combining the CDR3 with reference TRBV9 and TRBJ1-6 gives the whole variable domain DSGVTQTPKHLITATGQRVTLRCSPRSGDLSVYWYQQSLDQGLQFLIQYYNGEERAKGNILERFSAQQFPDLHSELNLSSLELGDSALYFCASGGSPLHFGNGTRLTVT.